This T cell receptor beta chain was recovered during a study of immune evolution from preneoplasia to lung adenocarcinoma. Study results and limitations: T cell clonality was higher in KRAS-mutant than EGFR-mutant or wild-type nodules. Top clone frequencies peaked in normal lung, apparently declining through invasive adenocarcinoma.

A note on this clone: Its specificity is not known.

Assay: immunoSEQ multiplex PCR; the TCRdb copy retains only in-frame clones and omits some. The sample holds around 4,000 clones, about 80% seen once. CDR1 GTSNPN and CDR2 SVGIG come from the germline V gene (reference sequence). Deletions cut 1 base from V and 4 bases from J, with 10 bases between. This CDR3 comprises 13 residues. V and J are TRBV30 and TRBJ1-2; no firm D call. The sample taken for sequencing was FFPE minimally invasive lung adenocarcinoma tissue. The sequence derives from a person aged 55 to 70 with lung adenocarcinoma. The CDR3 spells CAWSAGGRYGYTF. CDR3 in DNA: TGTGCCTGGAGTGCCGGCGGGCGCTATGGCTACACCTTC.